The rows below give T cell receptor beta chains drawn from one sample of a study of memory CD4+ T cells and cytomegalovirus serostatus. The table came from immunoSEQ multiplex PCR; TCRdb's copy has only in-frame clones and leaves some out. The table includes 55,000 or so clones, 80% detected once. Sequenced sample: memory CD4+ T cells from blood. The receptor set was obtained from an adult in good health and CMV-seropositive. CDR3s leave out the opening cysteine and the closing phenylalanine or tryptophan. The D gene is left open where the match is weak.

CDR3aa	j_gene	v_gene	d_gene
ASSLQGRGLNTDTQY	TRBJ2-3	TRBV7-6	NA
ASGERVTQY	TRBJ2-3	TRBV12-5	NA
ASSLGRQYSNQPQH	TRBJ1-5	TRBV5-5	NA
ASSQSKTGGLREKLF	TRBJ1-4	TRBV4-1	TRBD1
ASSPGSGSAETQY	TRBJ2-5	TRBV11-2	TRBD2
ASSPTGFMNTEAF	TRBJ1-1	TRBV5-6	NA
ASSELDRGQPQH	TRBJ1-5	TRBV2	TRBD1
ASSVGVESYGYT	TRBJ1-2	TRBV9	NA
ASSESIGRTGRNTEAF	TRBJ1-1	TRBV10-1	NA
ASSLATDRNEKLF	TRBJ1-4	TRBV4-1	NA
ASSPRTVTYEQY	TRBJ2-7	TRBV11-1	NA
ASFGQEQNYGYT	TRBJ1-2	TRBV28	TRBD1
ASSQELVSRETQY	TRBJ2-5	TRBV14	NA
ASSYEQGIDEKLF	TRBJ1-4	TRBV6-5	TRBD1
ASSYSISGNTIY	TRBJ1-3	TRBV6-6	NA
AWLRGLRTGDTEAF	TRBJ1-1	TRBV30	TRBD1
ASSLPLAGGNEQF	TRBJ2-1	TRBV28	TRBD2
ASSRVAGYEQY	TRBJ2-7	TRBV5-1	NA
ASSVRGANSNQPQH	TRBJ1-5	TRBV6-1	NA
ASSVGGNLAGTREQY	TRBJ2-7	TRBV9	TRBD2
ASSEGIHTEAF	TRBJ1-1	TRBV6-5	NA
ASKEGELYTGELF	TRBJ2-2	TRBV5-1	NA
ASSTGTSGRAQY	TRBJ2-3	TRBV7-9	TRBD2
ASKIATEAF	TRBJ1-1	TRBV28	NA
ASSLLAMNYGYT	TRBJ1-2	TRBV7-2	NA
ASSPQILNTEAF	TRBJ1-1	TRBV5-1	NA
ASSLTRLSGELF	TRBJ2-2	TRBV19	NA
ASSYGRDRQNSPLH	TRBJ1-6	TRBV6-5	NA
ASYSRAGATNEKLF	TRBJ1-4	TRBV28	NA
TSSPHPGLAGPDTQY	TRBJ2-3	TRBV1	NA